These 19 T cell receptor beta chains came from one sample sequenced in a study of CXCR3-negative and CXCR3-positive naive CD8 T cells. Study results and caveats: Compared with CXCR3-negative naive cells, CXCR3-positive naive cells showed more hydrophobic TRB CDR3s.

No cognate antigen is known for these TCRs. The method, 5' RACE with UMI labels, was used to prepare the TRB cDNA libraries. TCRdb re-called the 5' RACE reads; one entry per CDR3 protein, DNA not given. The sample holds some 150,000 distinct CDR3 sequences. What was sequenced was naive CXCR3+ CD8+ T cells from blood. Documented subset: CD45RO-CCR7+CD27+CD95- naive CD8+ T cells expressing CXCR3 (TNR3+). These receptor sequences come from a human donor in good health. Some clones in this sample may be carry-over from other donors' samples.

V gene TRBV19 combines with J gene TRBJ2-2. Per the germline V gene, CDR1 is LNHDA and CDR2 is SQIVND (reference sequence). The CDR3 is made up of 14 amino acids. The CDR3 spells CASSILGLPGELFF.

V is TRBV12-3 or TRBV12-4 and J is TRBJ2-1; TCRdb's D gene call, TRBD1, goes unchecked for lack of DNA. The CDR3 runs to 15 residues. CDR3 amino acids: CASSLGDSSYNEQFF.

The V gene is TRBV12-3 or TRBV12-4, the J gene TRBJ2-7. The CDR3 is 13 residues long. CDR3 loop: CASSFGESYEQYF.

The J gene is TRBJ1-2, the V gene TRBV7-9; without DNA, the TCRdb call of TRBD1 cannot be checked. CDR1 and CDR2 from the germline V gene are SEHNR and FQNEAQ (reference sequence). CDR3 length: 14 amino acids. The CDR3 is CASSPRERNYGYTF.

The chain joins TRBV15 to TRBJ2-3; checking the TCRdb D call of TRBD1 is not possible without DNA. The CDR3 is 15 amino acids. In germline, CDR1 is LNHNV, CDR2 YYDKDF (reference sequence). CDR3 region: CATSSDRGMTDTQYF.

V usage is TRBV18 and J usage is TRBJ2-7. The CDR3 runs to 15 residues. The germline V gene encodes CDR1 KGHSH and CDR2 LQKENI. CDR3 protein: CASSPTPINTYEQYF.

The chain couples TRBV19 to TRBJ2-7; the D call of TRBD1 rests on TCRdb alone, since no DNA is present to check it. Germline-derived CDR1 and CDR2 are LNHDA and SQIVND (reference sequence). The CDR3 runs to 13 residues. The CDR3 sequence: CATRGTNSYEQYF.

The genes are TRBV11-3 and TRBJ2-7; TCRdb selects TRBD1, and the lack of DNA leaves this call unchecked. Germline V gives CDR1 SGHNT, CDR2 YENEEA. CDR3 length: 14 residues. The CDR3 loop is CASSYRDTGYEQYF.

The chain is built from TRBV28 and TRBJ2-7; the D call of TRBD2 rests on TCRdb alone, since no DNA is present to check it. This CDR3 is 15 amino acids long. CDR1 and CDR2 (germline): MDHEN, SYDVKM. CDR3 region: CASSFLSTRAYEQYF.

The J gene is TRBJ2-7, the V gene TRBV19; checking the TCRdb D call of TRBD2 is not possible without DNA. Germline CDR1 LNHDA, CDR2 SQIVND (reference sequence). The CDR3 length is 19 residues. Here the CDR3 reads CASSIRREYIPGGAYEQYF.

This chain connects TRBV9 to TRBJ2-3; the TCRdb D gene call, TRBD2, has no DNA to confirm it. Germline V gene sequence: CDR1 SGDLS, CDR2 YYNGEE. The CDR3 covers 12 residues. The CDR3 spells CASNTSPDTQYF.

The rearrangement uses TRBV14 and TRBJ2-7. The CDR3 is 13 amino acids. CDR1 and CDR2 (germline): SGHDN, FVKESK. CDR3 region: CASSRGEDYEQYF.

The chain uses TRBV4-3 and TRBJ2-1; TCRdb calls TRBD2, which cannot be checked without DNA. Looked up from germline, CDR1 is LGHNA and CDR2 is YSLEER. This CDR3 region has 16 residues. CDR3 protein: CASSQGLAGIYNEQYF.

This chain connects TRBV7-9 to TRBJ2-2; TCRdb gives TRBD1 as the D gene, but with no DNA this cannot be confirmed. The germline V gene has CDR1 SEHNR and CDR2 FQNEAQ (reference sequence). This CDR3 is 16 amino acids long. CDR3 in amino acids: CASSPGHLGNTGELFF.

The chain employs TRBV5-1 and TRBJ1-1. CDR1 and CDR2 from the germline V gene are SGHRS and YFSETQ. CDR3 length: 12 residues. The CDR3 here is CASSLERAEAFF.

The genes are TRBV20-1 and TRBJ1-1. The CDR3 spans 15 residues. Germline-derived CDR1 and CDR2 are DFQATT and SNEGSKA (reference sequence). The CDR3 is CSARTAGELNTEAFF.

This rearrangement joins TRBV4-3 to TRBJ1-2. Germline values: CDR1 LGHNA, CDR2 YSLEER. This CDR3 spans 15 amino acids. The CDR3: CASSQEGFRVHGYTF.

The V and J genes are TRBV5-1 and TRBJ2-2; TCRdb names TRBD2, which stays unverified in the absence of DNA. Germline loops: CDR1 SGHRS, CDR2 YFSETQ. CDR3 length: 14 residues. CDR3 amino acids: CASSWTEGTGELFF.

The rearrangement joins TRBV28 to TRBJ2-1; lacking DNA, the TRBD1 call made by TCRdb goes unchecked. The CDR3 totals 15 residues. Germline V gene data show CDR1 as MDHEN and CDR2 as SYDVKM. This chain's CDR3 is CASSYRGPSWDEQFF.